This T cell receptor beta chain originates from a study of cytomegalovirus exposure and HLA in healthy donors. Study-wide findings and caveats: Rarity marked most TCR sequences, yet some public TCRs occurred in many donors. It was likely that a cluster of highly shared sequence variants was a sequencing artifact.

The germline gives CDR1 SGHVS, CDR2 FQNEAQ. The CDR3 sequence is 18 residues long. V lost 0 bases, J lost 1 base, and 8 bases stayed unmatched. About this clone itself: Its specificity is not known.

Both 60 Vbeta primers and 13 Jbeta primers went into the PCR. Under the authors' procedure: In a later analysis, some 10 million of 65 million to 80 million unique beta chains occurred in at least two donors. Sequencing used immunoSEQ multiplex PCR; TCRdb keeps in-frame clones, though not all of them. V and J calls and clone size follow that table, whereas D and trimming were derived from the DNA. The sample lists just under 150,000 clones, 80% to 85% occurring once. The sample comprised PBMCs. The origin of this receptor is a young woman in good health and CMV-seronegative. This chain uses TRBV7-8 with TRBJ2-5, with TRBD2 identical over 10 bases. The DNA for the CDR3 is TGTGCCAGCAGCTTAGCGCTTTCTAGCGGGGGAGCCCAAGAGACCCAGTACTTC. Amino acids: CASSLALSSGGAQETQYF.